This T cell receptor (beta chain) derives from a study of shared clonotypes between healthy human individuals. Original methodology: ImmunoSEQ only sent back junction sequences with no quality scores, so filtering was done differently. Using immunoSEQ multiplex PCR, the repertoire was profiled, and TCRdb retains in-frame clones only, with some absent. V and J calls plus clone size are reproduced from that table; the DNA served to infer D and trimming. The repertoire has approximately 470,000 clones, 65% to 85% of them found once; the top ten carry about 13%. All donors qualified as healthy HIV-negative adults and had experienced no recent acute infections or vaccinations. Every donor was a Caucasian adult from Nashville, Tennessee. V lost 0 bases, J lost 4 bases, and 11 bases lay in between. The length of the CDR3 is 15 residues. The germline V gene encodes CDR1 SGDLS and CDR2 YYNGEE.

The chain has TRBV9 and TRBJ1-5; D gene uncertain. This clonotype was sampled from a middle-aged woman in good health. Some clones in this sample may be carry-over from other donors' samples. The sequencing input was PBMCs. The CDR3 sequence is CASSVGSRSNQPQHF. Here the CDR3 DNA reads TGTGCCAGCAGCGTAGGGAGTAGGTCGAATCAGCCCCAGCATTTT. Variable domain in full (rest from reference TRBV9 and TRBJ1-5): DSGVTQTPKHLITATGQRVTLRCSPRSGDLSVYWYQQSLDQGLQFLIQYYNGEERAKGNILERFSAQQFPDLHSELNLSSLELGDSALYFCASSVGSRSNQPQHFGDGTRLSIL.